Here is one TCR beta chain with its context. Trimming took 5 bases from V and 5 from J; bases not matched to a gene: 5. The CDR3 length is 15 residues. The germline CDR1 and CDR2 sequences are SEHNR and FQNEAQ (reference sequence). These data come from a study of blood T cell repertoires in COVID-19. About the study: Material from acute and convalescent COVID-19 was sourced from the United States, Italy and Spain. Sources were T cells, B-cell-depleted T cells, or PBMCs; the material itself was cDNA or gDNA.

TCRdb's table, derived via immunoSEQ multiplex PCR, lists solely in-frame clones and lacks some. The repertoire has over 250,000 clones, about 81% of them found once; the top ten carry 1.4% to 1.5%. This sequence originates from a human donor with COVID-19, enrolled during active disease. The donor label of this sample is uncertain. Sequenced material: peripheral blood. This chain joins TRBV7-9 and TRBJ2-1; 11 nucleotides align to TRBD1. The CDR3 nucleotides are TGTGCCAGCAGCCGCTCGGGACAGGGGGACAATGAGCAGTTCTTC. It translates to CASSRSGQGDNEQFF.